A selection of T cell receptor beta chains follows, all from one sample in a study of cytomegalovirus exposure and HLA in healthy donors. The assay was immunoSEQ multiplex PCR, and TCRdb's table has in-frame clones only and misses some. This sample carries hundreds of thousands of clones, about 90% of them seen once, and the ten largest clones take about 12%. Sequencing was performed on PBMCs. The origin of the receptors is a man between 18 and 29 years old in good health and CMV-seropositive. Each CDR3 is given with its conserved first and last residue. Fields, in order: D gene, clone size, V gene, J gene, CDR3 DNA, CDR3 protein. A D gene is named only where the DNA matches it firmly. Not all rows give a size; the values are once, few, many and, for expanded clones, a class.

D: TRBD1; size: .; V: TRBV25-1; J: TRBJ2-3; DNA: TGTGCCTCCAGCAATCAGGGGGCGGCAGATACGCAGTATTTT; CDR3: CASSNQGAADTQYF
D: .; size: .; V: TRBV30; J: TRBJ1-4; DNA: TGTGCCTGGAACCGGGACGCTCGATATGAGGAAAAACTGTTTTTT; CDR3: CAWNRDARYEEKLFF
D: .; size: .; V: TRBV5-1; J: TRBJ2-5; DNA: TGCGCCAGCAGCACCGGCCGTGGGGAGACCCAGTACTTC; CDR3: CASSTGRGETQYF
D: .; size: .; V: TRBV6-5; J: TRBJ2-1; DNA: TGTGCCAGCAGACCCCCTTGGCGGCTCTACAATGAGCAGTTCTTC; CDR3: CASRPPWRLYNEQFF
D: .; size: .; V: TRBV5-1; J: TRBJ1-2; DNA: TGCGCCAGCAGCTTGGTACTCGACTATGGCTACACCTTC; CDR3: CASSLVLDYGYTF
D: TRBD1; size: .; V: TRBV7-2; J: TRBJ1-4; DNA: TGTGCCAGCAGTCGGGACAGGGGGCCGGGTAATGAAAAACTGTTTTTT; CDR3: CASSRDRGPGNEKLFF
D: TRBD1; size: few; V: TRBV6-4; J: TRBJ2-1; DNA: TGTGCCAGCAGTGACGGACAGGGGGGATACAATGAGCAGTTCTTC; CDR3: CASSDGQGGYNEQFF
D: TRBD1; size: .; V: TRBV5-1; J: TRBJ1-2; DNA: TGCGCCAGCAGCTTCACAGGGGAAGGCTACACCTTC; CDR3: CASSFTGEGYTF
D: .; size: .; V: TRBV2; J: TRBJ2-7; DNA: TGTGCCAGCAGTGAAGCGACAAGGGGCGAGCAGTACTTC; CDR3: CASSEATRGEQYF
D: .; size: few; V: TRBV15; J: TRBJ1-5; DNA: TGTGCCACCAGCAGAGTGGGCAGCAATCAGCCCCAGCATTTT; CDR3: CATSRVGSNQPQHF
D: .; size: few; V: TRBV4-2; J: TRBJ2-2; DNA: TGTGCCAGCAGCCAAGATCATACCGCCGGGGAGCTGTTTTTT; CDR3: CASSQDHTAGELFF
D: .; size: few; V: TRBV6-1; J: TRBJ2-3; DNA: TGTGCCAGCACATTTCGGATTACTAGCACAGATACGCAGTATTTT; CDR3: CASTFRITSTDTQYF
D: TRBD2; size: .; V: TRBV9; J: TRBJ2-3; DNA: TGTGCCAGCAGCGCCGGACTAGCGGGCACAGATACGCAGTATTTT; CDR3: CASSAGLAGTDTQYF
D: TRBD2; size: .; V: TRBV2; J: TRBJ2-7; DNA: TGTGCCAGCTCGAAGTTGGTGACTAGCGCCTACGAGCAGTACTTC; CDR3: CASSKLVTSAYEQYF
D: .; size: .; V: TRBV7-8; J: TRBJ1-2; DNA: TGTGCCAGCAGCTTAGGCGGGGGTACTGGCTACACCTTC; CDR3: CASSLGGGTGYTF
D: TRBD2; size: .; V: TRBV7-9; J: TRBJ2-3; DNA: TGTGCCAGCAGGTATACTAGCGGGAGGGCAGATACGCAGTATTTT; CDR3: CASRYTSGRADTQYF
D: TRBD1; size: .; V: TRBV6-5; J: TRBJ1-1; DNA: TGTGCCAGCAGCTACGGACAGGGAAGCACTGAAGCTTTCTTT; CDR3: CASSYGQGSTEAFF
D: TRBD2; size: .; V: TRBV28; J: TRBJ2-7; DNA: TGTGCCAGCACAGCGGGAGTATACGAGCAGTACTTC; CDR3: CASTAGVYEQYF
D: .; size: .; V: TRBV29-1; J: TRBJ2-6; DNA: TGCAGCGTTGTTGGGGCAGAGTCGAGCTCTGGGGCCAACGTCCTGACTTTC; CDR3: CSVVGAESSSGANVLTF
D: .; size: .; V: TRBV9; J: TRBJ2-7; DNA: TGTGCCAGCAGTGCCATGTTGGATTCCTACGAGCAGTACTTC; CDR3: CASSAMLDSYEQYF
D: .; size: .; V: TRBV7-9; J: TRBJ2-7; DNA: TGTGCCAGCAGCTTAGCAGGGGGTCCTACCTACGAGCAGTACTTC; CDR3: CASSLAGGPTYEQYF
D: .; size: .; V: TRBV6-1; J: TRBJ1-5; DNA: TGTGCCAGCAGTGATGAAGGGGAGTATGGGCCCCAGCATTTT; CDR3: CASSDEGEYGPQHF